Shown below are 28 T cell receptor beta chains from a single sample sequenced in a study of Tregs in tolerant kidney transplant recipients. No antigen has been identified for these receptors. Assay: immunoSEQ multiplex PCR; the TCRdb copy retains only in-frame clones and omits some. The data show approximately 45,000 clones, 95% to 96% seen once. The sample taken for sequencing was Tregs from blood cultured with allogeneic cells. These receptors were obtained from a human donor in good health.

The chain recombines TRBV19 with TRBJ2-3, with unresolved D. This CDR3 region has 16 residues. The germline CDR1 and CDR2 sequences are LNHDA and SQIVND (reference sequence). V lost 1 base and J lost 0, with 11 bases in between. The CDR3 sequence: CASSIVPRISTDTQYF. In DNA, the CDR3 is TGTGCCAGTAGTATAGTGCCGAGGATCAGCACAGATACGCAGTATTTT.

J is TRBJ2-5 and V is TRBV9; the match to TRBD2 covers 9 bases. Trimming took 3 bases from V and 2 from J; bases not matched to a gene: 5. This CDR3 comprises 15 residues. Per the germline V gene, CDR1 is SGDLS and CDR2 is YYNGEE. The CDR3 DNA follows: TGTGCCAGCAGCGCCGGACTAGCGTTACAAGAGACCCAGTACTTC. This sequence encodes CASSAGLALQETQYF.

The chain joins TRBV7-8 to TRBJ1-1; tentatively, D is TRBD1 (5 bases). Per the germline V gene, CDR1 is SGHVS and CDR2 is FQNEAQ. Trimming stripped 3 bases from V and 6 bases from J, with 17 bases between. The CDR3 consists of 15 residues. The CDR3 reads CASSFRDGGWSEAFF. CDR3 DNA sequence: TGTGCCAGCAGCTTTCGTGACGGGGGGTGGTCTGAAGCTTTCTTT.

This chain links TRBV9 with TRBJ1-1; 8 bases fit TRBD1. V was pared by 0 bases and J by 5 bases, with 9 bases of the junction left unmatched. Germline CDR1 is SGDLS and CDR2 is YYNGEE. The CDR3 is 16 residues long. The CDR3 DNA is TGTGCCAGCAGCGTAGCCCCATTACAGGGGGGAACTGAAGCTTTCTTT. Translated, it gives CASSVAPLQGGTEAFF.

The V and J genes are TRBV9 and TRBJ1-5, with 7 bases identical to TRBD1. Germline assignment: CDR1 SGDLS and CDR2 YYNGEE. V lost 4 bases, J lost 3 bases, and 4 bases stayed unmatched. The CDR3 extends over 14 amino acids. CDR3 loop: CASSPTGFNQPQHF. CDR3 sequence (DNA): TGTGCCAGCAGCCCGACAGGGTTCAATCAGCCCCAGCATTTT.

This chain connects TRBV5-1 to TRBJ1-1, with D possibly TRBD1 on 5 matching bases. This CDR3 comprises 12 residues. Germline V gives CDR1 SGHRS, CDR2 YFSETQ. The V and J ends lost 10 bases and 4 bases respectively, with 14 bases between them. The CDR3 nucleotides read TGCGCCTCCCGGGGGGGTCCCACTGAAGCTTTCTTT. Translation: CASRGGPTEAFF.

This clone was seen just once. V gene TRBV7-2 combines with J gene TRBJ1-4; D gene uncertain. This CDR3 is 16 amino acids long. Between the trimmed V and J ends, which lost 5 bases and 2 bases, there was a span of 15 bases. The germline gives CDR1 SGHTA, CDR2 FQGNSA. This chain's CDR3 is CASSPPGITTNEKLFF. CDR3 coding DNA: TGTGCCAGCAGCCCTCCCGGTATAACTACTAATGAAAAACTGTTTTTT.

The chain joins TRBV18 to TRBJ1-4; 9 bases are shared with TRBD1. The CDR3 has 15 residues. V lost 3 bases and J lost 4; bases outside the gene matches: 3. Germline CDR1 and CDR2: KGHSH and LQKENI. The DNA of the CDR3 is TGTGCCAGCTCACCGGGACAGGGAGGTAATGAAAAACTGTTTTTT. This codes for CASSPGQGGNEKLFF.

This chain links TRBV5-6 with TRBJ2-1; TRBD2 might be the D (5 bases). CDR3 length: 15 residues. With 0 bases removed from V and 6 bases from J, the gap between germline ends came to 13 bases. The germline V gene has CDR1 SGHDT and CDR2 YYEEEE. CDR3 nucleotide sequence: TGTGCCAGCAGCTTGGAGCTAGCAGAGATCAATGAGCAGTTCTTC. Protein: CASSLELAEINEQFF.

The chain is built from TRBV6-1 and TRBJ2-3; TRBD2 is a possible D gene (5 bases). CDR1 is MNHNS, CDR2 SASEGT, per germline. The ends were cut back, 1 base at V and 0 bases at J, with 14 bases in the middle. This CDR3 has 17 residues. The CDR3 DNA is TGTGCCAGCAGTGAAGGGTGGCTAGGACTTAGCACAGATACGCAGTATTTT. Its translation is CASSEGWLGLSTDTQYF.

The V and J genes are TRBV16 and TRBJ1-2; perhaps TRBD1 as D (6 bases). CDR1 KGHSY and CDR2 FQNENV come from the germline V gene. Trimming pared 0 bases from V and 2 bases from J, leaving 13 bases between. CDR3 size: 16 residues. CDR3 sequence: CASSQSFTDSNYGYTF. Written as DNA, the CDR3 is TGTGCCAGCAGCCAATCGTTTACGGACAGCAACTATGGCTACACCTTC.

The V and J genes are TRBV2 and TRBJ1-1; D is unresolved. V lost 4 bases and J lost 3, with 9 bases in between. The germline V gene has CDR1 SNHLY and CDR2 FYNNEI. The CDR3 length is 13 residues. The CDR3 region is CASSASWDTEAFF. CDR3 DNA sequence: TGTGCCAGCAGTGCGAGTTGGGACACTGAAGCTTTCTTT. Filled out from reference TRBV2 and TRBJ1-1, the complete variable domain reads EPEVTQTPSHQVTQMGQEVILRCVPISNHLYFYWYRQILGQKVEFLVSFYNNEISEKSEIFDDQFSVERPDGSNFTLKIRSTKLEDSAMYFCASSASWDTEAFFGQGTRLTVV.

This chain links TRBV18 with TRBJ1-3; D remains ambiguous. Trimming took 3 bases from V and 3 from J, leaving 9 bases between them. This CDR3 contains 14 residues. Germline CDR1 reads KGHSH; CDR2 reads LQKENI. CDR3 residues: CASSPWGYGNTIYF. The DNA for the CDR3 is TGTGCCAGCTCACCTTGGGGATATGGAAACACCATATATTTT. Full variable domain (rest looked up from reference TRBV18 and TRBJ1-3): NAGVMQNPRHLVRRRGQEARLRCSPMKGHSHVYWYRQLPEEGLKFMVYLQKENIIDESGMPKERFSAEFPKEGPSILRIQQVVRGDSAAYFCASSPWGYGNTIYFGEGSWLTVV.

This chain links TRBV11-2 with TRBJ1-4; D remains ambiguous. Per the germline V gene, CDR1 is SGHAT and CDR2 is FQNNGV. The CDR3 is made up of 14 amino acids. V lost 3 bases and J lost 7, with 12 bases in between. CDR3 coding DNA: TGTGCCAGCAGCTTTTTGGGTCATCCTGAAAAACTGTTTTTT. Translating gives CASSFLGHPEKLFF.

This clone was observed a handful of times. The V gene is TRBV4-2, the J gene TRBJ1-6; no clear D. Germline CDR1 LGHNA, CDR2 YNFKEQ. The CDR3 spans 13 residues. V lost 4 bases, J lost 7 bases, and 8 bases lay in between. The CDR3 protein is CASSRLSNSPLHF. The DNA for the CDR3 is TGTGCCAGCAGCCGACTATCCAATTCACCCCTCCACTTT.

A few counts support this clone. This rearrangement joins TRBV20-1 to TRBJ1-1; D unresolved. Deletions cut 5 bases from V and 0 bases from J, with 4 bases between. The CDR3 extends over 11 amino acids. Looked up from germline, CDR1 is DFQATT and CDR2 is SNEGSKA (reference sequence). The chain's CDR3 is CSAPLNTEAFF. The DNA of the CDR3 is TGCAGTGCTCCCCTGAACACTGAAGCTTTCTTT.

This clone appeared once. The rearrangement joins TRBV6-5 to TRBJ1-2, with unresolved D. V was shortened by 2 bases and J by 0 bases, with 13 bases between the two germline ends. Germline V CDR1 and CDR2: MNHEY, SVGAGI. The CDR3 has 16 residues. The CDR3 sequence: CASSYRFPLSNYGYTF. CDR3 sequence (DNA): TGTGCCAGCAGTTACAGGTTTCCCTTGTCTAACTATGGCTACACCTTC.

The gene calls are TRBV6-6 and TRBJ1-5; a possible D gene is TRBD1 (6 bases). Germline V CDR1 and CDR2: MNHNY, SVGAGI (reference sequence). This CDR3 is built from 12 residues. Trimming stripped 8 bases from V and 1 base from J, with 6 bases between. The CDR3 DNA is TGTGCCAGCCAGGGGAGCAATCAGCCCCAGCATTTT. It translates to CASQGSNQPQHF.

The genes are TRBV7-7 and TRBJ2-1, with D perhaps TRBD1 (6 bases). Germline assignment: CDR1 SSHAT and CDR2 FNYEAQ (reference sequence). The length of the CDR3 is 14 residues. V lost 4 bases to trimming and J lost 5 bases, with 12 bases between them. The CDR3 DNA sequence: TGTGCCAGCAGCTCGAACAGGGCGGACAATGAGCAGTTCTTC. Its protein is CASSSNRADNEQFF.

The chain combines TRBV25-1 with TRBJ1-1, with a tentative D call TRBD1 (6 bases). This CDR3 spans 13 amino acids. The V end lost 6 bases, the J end lost 5 bases, and 13 bases lay between the germline ends. CDR1 is MGHDK, CDR2 SYGVNS, per germline. The CDR3 nucleotides read TGTGCCAGCAGATCACAGGGCTGGACTGAAGCTTTCTTT. Amino acid sequence: CASRSQGWTEAFF.

This clone was found once. CDR3 DNA: TGTGCCAGCTCACCACTTTCGGTGGGAGGTCGGAATGAGCAGTTCTTC. This translates into CASSPLSVGGRNEQFF. The genes are TRBV18 and TRBJ2-1; D may be TRBD2 (6 bases). CDR3 length equals 16 residues. CDR1 and CDR2 (germline): KGHSH, LQKENI. Trimming removed 1 base from V and 7 bases from J, with 17 bases in between. Using reference TRBV18 and TRBJ2-1 for the parts outside the CDR3, the full variable domain is NAGVMQNPRHLVRRRGQEARLRCSPMKGHSHVYWYRQLPEEGLKFMVYLQKENIIDESGMPKERFSAEFPKEGPSILRIQQVVRGDSAAYFCASSPLSVGGRNEQFFGPGTRLTVL.

On this clone itself: Its ends do not fully match the called genes, so a read error is possible. The chain links TRBV6-5 to TRBJ1-6; D perhaps matches TRBD1 (6 bases). Germline loops: CDR1 MNHEY, CDR2 SVGAGI. This CDR3 has 14 residues. CDR3 loop: CASSFRGYSSPLHF. The CDR3 DNA is TGTGCCAGCAGTTTCAGGGGCTATAGTTCACCCCTCCACTTT.

The gene calls are TRBV7-6 and TRBJ2-5; perhaps TRBD1 as D (5 bases). The germline CDR1 and CDR2 sequences are SGHVS and FNYEAQ. CDR3 length: 14 amino acids. The germline V and J ends were trimmed by 5 bases and 4 bases, with 14 bases remaining between them. The CDR3 coding sequence is TGTGCCAGCAGCCAGCAATCCAGGGTAGAGACCCAGTACTTC. This codes for CASSQQSRVETQYF.

This chain uses TRBV15 with TRBJ1-2; D unclear. The CDR3 spans 14 residues. V lost 1 base to trimming and J lost 2 bases, with 8 bases between them. CDR1 and CDR2 (germline): LNHNV, YYDKDF (reference sequence). The chain's CDR3 is CATSRVGLNYGYTF. DNA of the CDR3: TGTGCCACCAGCAGAGTCGGCCTCAACTATGGCTACACCTTC.

The chain recombines TRBV5-4 with TRBJ2-1, with 14 nucleotides matching TRBD2. The CDR3 is made up of 15 amino acids. V was pared by 3 bases and J by 14 bases, with 10 bases of the junction left unmatched. The V gene's germline CDR1 is SGHNT and CDR2 YYREEE (reference sequence). CDR3 protein: CASSSGTSGSWFEFF. CDR3 coding DNA: TGTGCCAGCAGCTCCGGGACTAGCGGGAGTTGGTTCGAGTTCTTC.

J is TRBJ1-1 and V is TRBV7-9; D call uncertain. The CDR3 is made up of 13 amino acids. Germline V gene data show CDR1 as SEHNR and CDR2 as FQNEAQ (reference sequence). V lost 6 bases and J 1 base, leaving 9 bases between the germline ends. The CDR3 coding sequence is TGTGCCAGCAGTTTCTCCAAGAACACTGAAGCTTTCTTT. As protein: CASSFSKNTEAFF.

The chain joins TRBV5-5 to TRBJ1-1; TRBD1 matches 8 bases. Germline CDR1 and CDR2: SGHKS and YYEKEE (reference sequence). CDR3 length: 15 residues. V lost 3 bases to trimming and J lost 4 bases; unmatched junction nucleotides: 8. CDR3 nucleotide sequence: TGTGCCAGCAGCTACGGACAGGGTTTGAGCACTGAAGCTTTCTTT. It specifies CASSYGQGLSTEAFF.

This clone showed up just a few times. V is TRBV30 and J is TRBJ1-2; 10 bases match TRBD1. Germline-derived CDR1 and CDR2 are GTSNPN and SVGIG (reference sequence). This CDR3 region has 15 residues. With 7 bases clipped from V and 3 bases from J, the junction kept 11 bases outside the gene matches. The CDR3 sequence is CASRIRDRGDYGYTF. The DNA for the CDR3 is TGTGCCTCCAGAATCCGGGACAGGGGTGACTATGGCTACACCTTC.